Listed here are 25 T cell receptor beta chains from one sample, sequenced in a study of T-cell reconstitution after alpha-beta-depleted transplantation in children. Unique molecular identifiers were used to barcode this TCRbeta library. Each CDR3 protein is one row after TCRdb ran MiXCR on the PCR reads. The sample has some 4,100 distinct CDR3 sequences, roughly a quarter seen once. This specimen consisted of PBMCs, mostly from graft donor cells, obtained 60 days after TCRalphabeta/CD19-depleted stem cell transplant. The source is a boy under two years old who had a stem cell transplant for acute myeloid leukemia, so the T cells may come from the graft donor.

This clonotype was counted at least ten times. This chain connects TRBV9 to TRBJ1-3; tentatively, D is TRBD1 (6 bases). Germline V gene lookup returns CDR1 SGDLS and CDR2 YYNGEE. The CDR3 runs to 16 residues. V lost 3 bases, J lost 4 bases, and 17 bases lay in between. DNA for the CDR3: TGTGCCAGCAGCGCCTACAGGGCCCGGGTGGGAAACACCATATATTTT. It yields the protein CASSAYRARVGNTIYF.

By sample share, this clonotype is medium-sized. This chain links TRBV12-3 or TRBV12-4 with TRBJ2-3; D not certain. Trimming pared 6 bases from V and 3 bases from J, leaving 10 bases between. CDR3 length: 13 residues. The CDR3 DNA sequence: TGTGCCAGCAGCAAGTTAAGGACAGATACGCAGTATTTT. Translated: CASSKLRTDTQYF.

V usage is TRBV20-1 and J usage is TRBJ2-7, with D perhaps TRBD1 (6 bases). Trimming removed 3 bases from V and 6 bases from J, with 12 bases in between. Germline CDR1 DFQATT, CDR2 SNEGSKA (reference sequence). The length of the CDR3 is 12 residues. CDR3 bases: TGCAGTGCTAGTGCCCAGGGGTTCGAGCAGTACTTC. Amino acids: CSASAQGFEQYF.

This clonotype showed up many times. The rearrangement uses TRBV12-3 or TRBV12-4 and TRBJ1-2; 7 bases line up with TRBD1. This CDR3 spans 17 amino acids. The V and J ends lost 2 bases and 1 base, in that order; junction bases with no gene match: 10. The CDR3 loop reads CASSLPGQSLLNYGYTF. The CDR3 DNA reads TGTGCCAGCAGTTTACCGGGACAGAGTCTCCTTAACTATGGCTACACCTTC.

In this sample, this clonotype turned up many times. This sequence joins TRBV9 and TRBJ1-4; no clear D gene. V was pared by 0 bases and J by 0 bases, with 6 bases between. This CDR3 contains 15 residues. Germline V gene lookup returns CDR1 SGDLS and CDR2 YYNGEE. CDR3 sequence reads: CASSVGGATNEKLFF. The CDR3, as DNA: TGTGCCAGCAGCGTAGGGGGTGCAACTAATGAAAAACTGTTTTTT.

This clonotype rates as large. The chain carries TRBV20-1 and TRBJ2-1; TRBD1 agrees at 10 bases. V dropped 2 bases and J dropped 8; count of bases not matched to a gene: 9. The CDR3 length is 15 residues. The germline CDR1 and CDR2 sequences are DFQATT and SNEGSKA (reference sequence). The CDR3 loop is CSARRLGQGWDEQFF. The CDR3 DNA follows: TGCAGTGCTAGACGTCTGGGACAGGGGTGGGATGAGCAGTTCTTC.

Within the sample, this clonotype is medium-sized. The chain couples TRBV20-1 to TRBJ2-1, with 11 bases fitting TRBD2. V trimming: 3 bases; J trimming: 6 bases; junction bases outside the gene matches: 1. Germline CDR1 reads DFQATT; CDR2 reads SNEGSKA (reference sequence). CDR3 size: 13 residues. The CDR3 here is CSASSGGANEQFF. CDR3 DNA: TGCAGTGCTAGTAGCGGGGGGGCCAATGAGCAGTTCTTC.

This clonotype was observed many times. The chain links TRBV7-2 to TRBJ1-1; no definite D call. Trimming took off 3 bases at V and 1 base at J, with 6 bases between the two ends. Germline-derived CDR1 and CDR2 are SGHTA and FQGNSA. This CDR3 contains 13 residues. CDR3 sequence (DNA): TGTGCCAGCAGCTTGACCCAGAACACTGAAGCTTTCTTT. Translated, it gives CASSLTQNTEAFF.

This clonotype was counted many times. The rearrangement joins TRBV19 to TRBJ2-1, with D perhaps TRBD1 or TRBD2 (5 bases each). Trimming cost V 5 bases and J 4 bases, with 15 bases left between them. Per the germline V gene, CDR1 is LNHDA and CDR2 is SQIVND (reference sequence). The CDR3 length is 15 residues. Here the CDR3 reads CASSLSGTEYNEQFF. For the CDR3, the DNA is TGTGCCAGTAGTCTCTCCGGGACGGAGTACAATGAGCAGTTCTTC.

The rearrangement links TRBV5-3 to TRBJ2-3, with D possibly being TRBD1 (5 bases). TRBV5-3 has ORF status, its function being uncertain. V lost 8 bases to trimming and J lost 11 bases, with 24 bases between them. The CDR3 spans 14 residues. CDR3 in amino acids: CARGLGLPDSEQYF. The CDR3 DNA reads TGTGCCAGGGGCTTGGGGCTCCCGGATTCTGAGCAGTATTTT.

The chain uses TRBV7-2 and TRBJ2-1; 11 nucleotides agree with TRBD2. CDR1 is SGHTA and CDR2 is FQGNSA in the germline V gene. The CDR3 spans 17 residues. Trimming cost V 5 bases and J 2 bases; bases outside gene matches: 8. The chain's CDR3 is CASSTPTTSGAYNEQFF. The CDR3 coding sequence is TGTGCCAGCAGCACACCTACGACTAGCGGGGCCTACAATGAGCAGTTCTTC.

This clonotype was detected only a few times. This chain connects TRBV5-4 to TRBJ2-2; TRBD1 is a possible D gene (6 bases). The V and J ends lost 0 bases and 5 bases respectively, with 8 bases between them. The CDR3 sequence is 14 residues long. The germline V gene encodes CDR1 SGHNT and CDR2 YYREEE (reference sequence). The CDR3 loop reads CASSLEGVTGELFF. In nucleotides, the CDR3 is TGTGCCAGCAGCTTGGAGGGGGTGACCGGGGAGCTGTTTTTT.

V is TRBV12-3 or TRBV12-4 and J is TRBJ2-1, with 7 positions matching TRBD1. CDR3 length equals 15 residues. Losses at the gene ends were 5 bases for V and 0 bases for J; bases not matched to a gene: 4. In DNA, the CDR3 is TGTGCCAGCAGTCGCCGGGACAGCTCCTACAATGAGCAGTTCTTC. The encoded protein is CASSRRDSSYNEQFF.

Ten or more counts support this clonotype. The J gene is TRBJ1-2, the V gene TRBV7-9; D is unclear. The length of the CDR3 is 15 residues. V lost 5 bases and J lost 4, with 17 bases in between. Germline-derived CDR1 and CDR2 are SEHNR and FQNEAQ (reference sequence). As DNA, the CDR3 is TGTGCCAGCAGCCGACCTTGGACCGCCGCCTATGGCTACACCTTC. Translation: CASSRPWTAAYGYTF.

V usage is TRBV20-1 and J usage is TRBJ2-3, with 11 positions matching TRBD2. CDR1 DFQATT and CDR2 SNEGSKA come from the germline V gene (reference sequence). With 3 bases clipped from V and 2 bases from J, the junction kept 4 bases outside the gene matches. This CDR3 spans 15 amino acids. Here the CDR3 reads CSARVLAGDTDTQYF. In DNA form, the CDR3 reads TGCAGTGCTAGGGTACTAGCGGGGGACACAGATACGCAGTATTTT.

There are many counts of this clonotype. This CDR3 is CASSIGDRPYSNQPQHF. The CDR3 region has the DNA TGTGCCAGTAGTATAGGGGACAGACCCTATAGCAATCAGCCCCAGCATTTT. This sequence joins TRBV19 and TRBJ1-5; 7 bases fit TRBD1. This CDR3 spans 17 amino acids. The germline V gene has CDR1 LNHDA and CDR2 SQIVND (reference sequence). V was pared by 1 base and J by 0 bases, with 6 bases of the junction left unmatched.

This clonotype has at least ten counts. The chain recombines TRBV5-6 with TRBJ2-7; D is unclear. Looked up from germline, CDR1 is SGHDT and CDR2 is YYEEEE. V was trimmed by 0 bases and J by 2 bases, leaving 12 bases between them. CDR3 size: 15 residues. The CDR3 sequence: CASSLVGSPTYEQYV. As DNA, the CDR3 is TGTGCCAGCAGCTTGGTAGGTTCTCCAACCTACGAGCAGTACGTC.

This clonotype has at least ten counts. V is TRBV11-1 and J is TRBJ2-1, with TRBD2 matching 10 bases. Germline assignment: CDR1 SGHAT and CDR2 FQDESV (reference sequence). This CDR3 is 15 amino acids long. Trimming removed 3 bases from V and 8 bases from J; junction bases left unmatched: 7. CDR3 in amino acids: CASSFSSGGVDEQFF. The CDR3 region has the DNA TGTGCCAGCAGCTTTTCGAGCGGGGGGGTCGATGAGCAGTTCTTC.

This clonotype was observed a few times. Mismatch with germline at one junction end may stem from a read error. The rearrangement links TRBV20-1 to TRBJ2-3; 10 bases align to TRBD1. The CDR3 spans 17 residues. The germline V gene encodes CDR1 DFQATT and CDR2 SNEGSKA (reference sequence). CDR3 sequence (DNA): TGCTGTGCTAGACTAACGACAGGGGGCGCGATTATAGATACGCAGTATTTT. Protein: CCARLTTGGAIIDTQYF.

This clonotype is judged medium-sized. The chain recombines TRBV12-3 or TRBV12-4 with TRBJ1-5; D is possibly TRBD1 (6 bases). V gave up 11 bases and J gave up 5 bases, with 22 bases separating them. The CDR3 totals 15 residues. In DNA, the CDR3 is TGTGCCCATCGTCCCGTCCGGGACACCTATCAGCCCCAGCATTTT. Amino acids: CAHRPVRDTYQPQHF.

This clonotype was recorded at least ten times. The rearrangement links TRBV5-1 to TRBJ2-2; TRBD2 might be the D (7 bases). CDR3 length equals 16 residues. Trimming stripped 4 bases from V and 2 bases from J, with 15 bases between. The germline gives CDR1 SGHRS, CDR2 YFSETQ. This CDR3 reads CASSRGAGPNTGELFF. The DNA for the CDR3 is TGCGCCAGCAGCCGGGGGGCAGGGCCAAACACCGGGGAGCTGTTTTTT.

Relative to its sample, this clonotype is medium-sized. The J gene is TRBJ2-1, the V gene TRBV6-5; D perhaps matches TRBD2 (5 bases). The CDR3 runs to 17 residues. Germline assignment: CDR1 MNHEY and CDR2 SVGAGI. The V and J ends lost 0 bases and 6 bases respectively, with 18 bases between them. In DNA, the CDR3 is TGTGCCAGCAGTTACTCGACGGGCGGGCGGGTCGGCAATGAGCAGTTCTTC. Its translation is CASSYSTGGRVGNEQFF.

There are many counts of this clonotype. The genes are TRBV7-2 and TRBJ2-7; no clear D gene. Trimming stripped 0 bases from V and 2 bases from J, with 11 bases between. Germline V gene lookup returns CDR1 SGHTA and CDR2 FQGNSA. This CDR3 is built from 15 residues. CDR3 sequence reads: CASSLAPAGPYEQYF. The CDR3 coding sequence is TGTGCCAGCAGCTTAGCCCCCGCCGGCCCCTACGAGCAGTACTTC. The variable domain in full, with the rest retrieved from reference TRBV7-2 and TRBJ2-7, is GAGVSQSPSNKVTEKGKDVELRCDPISGHTALYWYRQSLGQGLEFLIYFQGNSAPDKSGLPSDRFSAERTGGSVSTLTIQRTQQEDSAVYLCASSLAPAGPYEQYFGPGTRLTVT.

The V call is TRBV5-1, the J call TRBJ1-2, with a tentative D call TRBD1 (6 bases). From germline, CDR1 is SGHRS and CDR2 YFSETQ. Trimming pared 0 bases from V and 6 bases from J, leaving 12 bases between. The CDR3 totals 14 residues. The CDR3 DNA reads as TGCGCCAGCAGCTTGGACCGGGGGCGGGATGGCTACACCTTC. Protein: CASSLDRGRDGYTF.

The rearrangement uses TRBV20-1 and TRBJ2-3; 15 bases are shared with TRBD2. Per the germline V gene, CDR1 is DFQATT and CDR2 is SNEGSKA (reference sequence). The length of the CDR3 is 16 residues. The J segment lost 4 bases and the V segment lost 5 bases, leaving 7 bases of the junction unmatched. The CDR3 region has the DNA TGCAGTGCTCACGGGACTAGCGGGAGGTTAGCAGATACGCAGTATTTT. Protein: CSAHGTSGRLADTQYF.